The rows below give T cell receptor beta chains drawn from one sample of a study of T cell repertoires in cytomegalovirus infection. TCRdb independently ran MiXCR on the reads; one entry per CDR3 protein. The table shows roughly 150,000 distinct CDR3 sequences, with 20% to 25% occurring only once. The source material was PBMCs. The source of these receptors is a human donor in good health (CMV status not recorded). Some clones in this sample may be carry-over from other donors' samples. The CDR3 runs from the conserved cysteine through the conserved F or W. D genes are given only for firm matches. Some rows mark clone size as missing; the rest say once, few, many or name a class of expanded clone.

TRBV5-1	TRBD1	many	TRBJ2-5	TGCGCCAGCAGCCATATAGACAGGGTTTTTGAGACCCAGTACTTC	CASSHIDRVFETQYF
TRBV6-5	.	many	TRBJ1-1	TGTGCCAGCAGTTATCAGGGCAGCATGAACACTGAAGCTTTCTTT	CASSYQGSMNTEAFF
TRBV12-3/TRBV12-4	.	few	TRBJ2-1	TGTGCCAGCAGTTTTGGAGCGGACCCCTACAATGAGCAGTTCTTC	CASSFGADPYNEQFF
TRBV20-1	TRBD2	.	TRBJ2-1	TGCAGTGCTAGAGGGTTGATAGCGGGGGCAGAACATGAGCAGTTCTTC	CSARGLIAGAEHEQFF
TRBV7-8	.	many	TRBJ1-1	TGTGCCAGCAGCTTATACCCCGCCTTGATGAACACTGAAGCTTTCTTT	CASSLYPALMNTEAFF
TRBV7-2	.	many	TRBJ1-5	TGTGCCAGCAGCTTTGATACAGGGAAGTGGGAGCCCCAGCATTTT	CASSFDTGKWEPQHF
TRBV7-6	.	.	TRBJ1-1	TGTGCCAGCAGCTTATCGGGGGCCGAGGCTGAAGCTTTCTTT	CASSLSGAEAEAFF
TRBV5-6	.	.	TRBJ1-2	TGTGCCAGCACCCCCCCCGGCCAGGCGCCTAACTATGGCTACACCTTC	CASTPPGQAPNYGYTF
TRBV7-2	.	few	TRBJ1-1	TGTGCCAGCAGCTTAGTAAAGGGGAAAACGAACACTGAAGCTTTCTTT	CASSLVKGKTNTEAFF
TRBV7-2	.	many	TRBJ2-7	TGTGCCAGCAGCTTAGCCGGCTCCTACGAGCAGTACTTC	CASSLAGSYEQYF
TRBV6-8	.	few	TRBJ1-2	TGTGCCAGCAGAACAGAACAGGGATCGGGGTACACCTTC	CASRTEQGSGYTF
TRBV7-9	TRBD1	many	TRBJ1-2	TGTGCCAGCAGCATGGACAGGGGGCCGGAAGGCTACACCTTC	CASSMDRGPEGYTF
TRBV6-2/TRBV6-3	TRBD1	.	TRBJ2-7	TGTGCCAGCAGACCCACCGGGACAGAAAACTACGAGCAGTACTTC	CASRPTGTENYEQYF
TRBV3-1	.	.	TRBJ1-2	TGTGCCAGCAGCCCCACTAAAGGTGGCTACACCTTC	CASSPTKGGYTF
TRBV6-2/TRBV6-3	TRBD1	few	TRBJ1-5	TGTGCCAGCAAAGGACAGGGGGATCAGCCCCAGCATTTT	CASKGQGDQPQHF
TRBV7-2	TRBD1	many	TRBJ1-1	TGTGCCAGCAGCCCCCCCAGGACAGGGAAGAACACTGAAGCTTTCTTT	CASSPPRTGKNTEAFF
TRBV7-7	TRBD1	.	TRBJ2-2	TGTGCTAGCAGCTTAAAACAGGGGGCCGGGGAGCTGTTTTTT	CASSLKQGAGELFF
TRBV10-3	.	once	TRBJ1-5	TGTGCCATCAGTGAGTTCGACGGTAGCAATCAGCCCCAGCATTTT	CAISEFDGSNQPQHF
TRBV7-9	.	many	TRBJ2-2	TGTGCCAGCAGCTTAGGCCTACTAGACACCGGGGAGCTGTTTTTT	CASSLGLLDTGELFF
TRBV14	.	few	TRBJ2-2	TGTGCCAGCAGACTAACAGAATTCCCGAACACCGGGGAGCTGTTTTTT	CASRLTEFPNTGELFF
TRBV29-1	TRBD1	.	TRBJ1-1	TGCAGCGTTGAAGATCGAGGGAGGGGGCGGGATGCTTTCTTT	CSVEDRGRGRDAFF
TRBV28	.	.	TRBJ2-1	TGTGCCAGCAGTCCGGGAAGGGGGGGTGAGCAGTTCTTC	CASSPGRGGEQFF
TRBV7-9	.	few	TRBJ2-5	TGTGCCAGCAGCTTAAGTGGGTCCCAAGAGACCCAGTACTTC	CASSLSGSQETQYF
TRBV20-1	.	once	TRBJ2-7	TGCAGTGCTTGGACGGTGACCTACGAGCAGTACTTC	CSAWTVTYEQYF
TRBV6-4	.	.	TRBJ2-1	TGTGCCAGCAGTATGGCAGGGGGGAACAATGAGCAGTTCTTC	CASSMAGGNNEQFF
TRBV7-2	TRBD1	few	TRBJ1-1	TGTGCCAGCAGCTCCCCAGGGGGCAATGCTTTCTTT	CASSSPGGNAFF
TRBV7-2	TRBD2	many	TRBJ2-1	TGTGCCAGCAGGTTAGCGGGGGGGCTGGAGAACAATGAGCAGTTCTTC	CASRLAGGLENNEQFF
TRBV6-2/TRBV6-3	TRBD2	many	TRBJ2-7	TGTGCCAGCACCATGTCGGCGGGAGGCCCGTCGGATCTCGGGCAGTACTTC	CASTMSAGGPSDLGQYF
TRBV6-2/TRBV6-3	.	.	TRBJ2-3	TGTGCCAGCAGTTACAATCCGCTGTGGGATACGCAGTATTTT	CASSYNPLWDTQYF
TRBV28	TRBD2	.	TRBJ2-5	TGTGCCAGCAGTTCGAAAGCACTCCTAGCGGGAGGTACCAATAAATTGGCCCAGTACTTC	CASSSKALLAGGTNKLAQYF
TRBV6-1	.	.	TRBJ1-5	TGTGCCAGCAGCCAACGGTTTGGAAGCAATCAGCCCCAGCATTTT	CASSQRFGSNQPQHF
TRBV4-1	.	.	TRBJ2-1	TGCGCCAGCAGCCCTGACTCCGGGGTTTGGAATGAGCAGTTCTTC	CASSPDSGVWNEQFF
TRBV6-1	TRBD2	.	TRBJ2-1	TGTGCCAGCAGAGCCACTAGCGGGACTTACAATGAGCAGTTCTTC	CASRATSGTYNEQFF
TRBV28	TRBD1	.	TRBJ1-4	TGTGCCAGCAGTTTAAGGGACAGAAATGAAAAACTGTTTTTT	CASSLRDRNEKLFF
TRBV12-3/TRBV12-4	TRBD2	few	TRBJ2-1	TGTGCCAGCACTTTAGCGGGAGTCCAAAACAATGAGCAGTTCTTC	CASTLAGVQNNEQFF
TRBV7-9	.	.	TRBJ2-7	TGTGCCAGCAGCTCCGACACCGTAGAGCAGTACTTC	CASSSDTVEQYF
TRBV15	TRBD1	many	TRBJ2-6	TGTGCCACCAGCAGAGATTATGGGACAGCGAGCTCTGGGGCCAACGTCCTGACTTTC	CATSRDYGTASSGANVLTF
TRBV19	.	many	TRBJ1-3	TGTGCCACCCAACCCTCTGGAAACACCATATATTTT	CATQPSGNTIYF
TRBV7-9	.	few	TRBJ2-7	TGTGACAGCAGCTTAGGGGGGGAGTCCTACGAGCAGTACTTC	CDSSLGGESYEQYF
TRBV28	.	many	TRBJ2-4	TGTGCCAGCAGCCAAGAAGCGCCCAAAAACATTCAGTACTTC	CASSQEAPKNIQYF
TRBV2	.	.	TRBJ2-1	TGTGCCAGCAAACTAGCAGGGCCGGGTGAGCAGTTCTTC	CASKLAGPGEQFF
TRBV30	.	.	TRBJ2-5	TGTGCCTGGACCGGGGAATTTCACCCACAGGCCCAGTACTTC	CAWTGEFHPQAQYF
TRBV7-9	.	.	TRBJ1-3	TGTGCCAGCAGCTTACAAGGGCCTGGAAACACCATATATTTT	CASSLQGPGNTIYF
TRBV7-3	.	.	TRBJ2-3	TGTGCCAGCAGCTTAAATCCCAGCACAGATACGCAGTATTTT	CASSLNPSTDTQYF